This T cell receptor (beta chain) stems from a study of tumor and adjacent non-tumor tissue in lung cancer. Concerning this clonotype itself: No conserved phenylalanine or tryptophan is present at the end of the CDR3, so a read error is the likely explanation.

A modified ARM-PCR protocol with three rounds of nested PCR amplified TCRbeta. MiXCR, applied by TCRdb to the multiplex PCR reads, yields one record per CDR3 protein. The sample comprises 71,000 or so distinct CDR3 sequences, around 85% of which are singletons, and 13% rests with the top ten. The CDR3 sequence is 16 residues long. CDR1 is DFQATT, CDR2 SNEGSKA, per germline (reference sequence). This sample's RNA came from whole unsorted tissue. The genes are TRBV20-1 and TRBJ2-7; possibly TRBD2 for D (6 bases). The sequence was obtained from a woman between 45 and 65 years old with non-small cell lung cancer. Sequencing was carried out using lung tumor tissue. The CDR3 DNA reads as TGCAGTGCTCTATCGGTGCTCGGAGGGCCGTCCTACGAACAGTACTCC. Encoded protein: CSALSVLGGPSYEQYS.